This is a list of T cell receptor beta chains from one sample in a study of blood T cell repertoires in COVID-19. The protocol was immunoSEQ multiplex PCR, while the TCRdb copy is restricted to in-frame clones and leaves out a portion. The repertoire holds about 300,000 clones, with about 90% as singletons. Sample: PBMCs or T cells enriched from blood (not recorded which). Receptors were obtained from a woman aged 25 to 39 who had recovered from COVID-19. CDR3s include the opening cysteine and the closing phenylalanine or tryptophan. D genes are given only for firm matches. Only part of the rows carry a size: once, few, many, or a class if the clone is expanded.

V gene	clone size	CDR3 length	J gene	D gene	CDR3 protein	CDR3 DNA
TRBV21-1	.	15	TRBJ1-5	.	CASSKAQSEPQPQHF	TGTGCCAGCAGCAAAGCTCAGAGCGAACCACAGCCCCAGCATTTT
TRBV30	.	14	TRBJ1-1	TRBD1	CAWSPGQQNTEAFF	TGTGCCTGGTCCCCGGGACAGCAGAACACTGAAGCTTTCTTT
TRBV9	.	16	TRBJ2-3	TRBD1	CASSVQGTALGDTQYF	TGTGCCAGCAGCGTCCAAGGGACAGCCCTTGGCGATACGCAGTATTTT
TRBV19	.	16	TRBJ1-5	.	CASSPGNRPRNQPQHF	TGTGCCAGTAGTCCTGGGAACAGGCCCCGCAATCAGCCCCAGCATTTT
TRBV19	once	12	TRBJ1-2	.	CASSNGLNGYTF	TGTGCCAGTAGTAACGGTTTGAATGGCTACACCTTC
TRBV18	.	13	TRBJ1-2	.	CASSPVENYGYTF	TGTGCCAGCTCACCAGTGGAGAACTATGGCTACACCTTC
TRBV6-5	.	16	TRBJ1-2	.	CASSYQPDRSGYGYTF	TGTGCCAGCAGTTATCAACCTGACAGGTCGGGCTATGGCTACACCTTC
TRBV30	.	16	TRBJ1-1	TRBD1	CAWSGQGEGMNTEAFF	TGTGCCTGGAGTGGACAGGGGGAGGGCATGAACACTGAAGCTTTCTTT
TRBV5-8	.	15	TRBJ1-5	.	CASSPDAASNQPQHF	TGTGCCAGCAGCCCGGATGCGGCATCTAATCAGCCCCAGCATTTT
TRBV7-3	.	16	TRBJ1-1	.	CASSLTPLSSDTEAFF	TGTGCCAGCAGCTTAACTCCGTTGAGTTCCGACACTGAAGCTTTCTTT
TRBV4-3	.	15	TRBJ2-3	.	CASSQDYQAPDTQYF	TGCGCCAGCAGCCAAGATTACCAGGCCCCAGATACGCAGTATTTT
TRBV30	.	16	TRBJ2-3	.	CAWSSGLSTSTDTQYF	TGTGCCTGGAGTTCTGGACTTTCTACTAGCACAGATACGCAGTATTTT
TRBV6-2/TRBV6-3	.	16	TRBJ1-5	.	CASSYSRVNSNQPQHF	TGTGCCAGCAGTTACTCCAGGGTCAATAGCAATCAGCCCCAGCATTTT
TRBV18	few	17	TRBJ2-1	TRBD1	CASSPPPTGGPYNEQFF	TGTGCCAGCTCACCACCTCCCACAGGGGGCCCCTACAATGAGCAGTTCTTC
TRBV11-2	few	14	TRBJ1-1	.	CASSFHRENTEAFF	TGTGCCAGCAGCTTTCACAGGGAGAACACTGAAGCTTTCTTT
TRBV12-5	.	17	TRBJ2-7	TRBD1	CASGLVINRDRSYEQYF	TGTGCTAGTGGTTTGGTCATCAATAGGGACAGGAGCTACGAGCAGTACTTC
TRBV4-1	.	17	TRBJ1-2	TRBD1	CASSDRDRGRGYYGYTF	TGCGCCAGCAGCGACCGGGACAGGGGGCGCGGGTACTATGGCTACACCTTC
TRBV7-9	.	13	TRBJ2-7	.	CASSLPGTYEQYF	TGTGCCAGCAGCTTACCGGGGACCTACGAGCAGTACTTC
TRBV30	.	16	TRBJ1-6	.	CAWSVPWPGNNSPLHF	TGTGCCTGGAGTGTACCTTGGCCAGGGAATAATTCACCCCTCCACTTT
TRBV5-4	.	15	TRBJ1-6	.	CASSLGEVRNSPLHF	TGTGCCAGCAGCTTGGGTGAGGTGAGGAATTCACCCCTCCACTTT
TRBV5-1	.	15	TRBJ1-2	TRBD1	CASSNPGQGSYGYTF	TGCGCCAGCAGCAACCCCGGACAGGGGAGCTATGGCTACACCTTC
TRBV12-5	.	15	TRBJ1-6	.	CASARWGHQDSPLHF	TGTGCTAGTGCCCGCTGGGGCCATCAGGATTCACCCCTCCACTTT
TRBV7-9	.	15	TRBJ1-3	.	CASSLAASSGNTIYF	TGTGCCAGCAGCTTAGCCGCCAGCTCTGGAAACACCATATATTTT
TRBV9	.	15	TRBJ2-3	.	CASTQEGGGRDTQYF	TGTGCCAGCACCCAGGAAGGGGGGGGCCGAGATACGCAGTATTTT
TRBV30	.	15	TRBJ1-2	.	CAWSIKGGRGYGYTF	TGTGCCTGGAGCATCAAAGGAGGGAGAGGCTATGGCTACACCTTC
TRBV6-6	.	15	TRBJ1-1	.	CASSYTNGPNTEAFF	TGTGCCAGCAGTTACACAAATGGGCCGAACACTGAAGCTTTCTTT
TRBV11-2	.	15	TRBJ1-6	TRBD1	CASSRRDSNNSPLHF	TGTGCCAGCAGCCGAAGGGACAGCAACAATTCACCCCTCCACTTT
TRBV14	once	15	TRBJ1-6	TRBD1	CASSHRQGPNSPLHF	TGTGCCAGCAGCCACCGACAGGGCCCAAATTCACCCCTCCACTTT
TRBV10-3	.	16	TRBJ2-3	TRBD2	CAISGGAGGRTDTQYF	TGTGCCATCAGTGGGGGAGCGGGGGGGCGGACAGATACGCAGTATTTT
TRBV28	.	15	TRBJ1-4	TRBD1	CASSSPGQGGGKLFF	TGTGCCAGCAGTAGTCCGGGACAGGGAGGCGGAAAACTGTTTTTT
TRBV2	.	15	TRBJ2-2	.	CASSAQGPNTGELFF	TGTGCCAGCAGTGCGCAGGGCCCCAACACCGGGGAGCTGTTTTTT
TRBV7-7	.	16	TRBJ2-2	.	CASSLGRRTNTGELFF	TGTGCTAGCAGCTTAGGGAGAAGGACGAACACCGGGGAGCTGTTTTTT
TRBV28	few	15	TRBJ1-6	TRBD1	CASSSQGAINSPLHF	TGTGCCAGCAGTTCACAGGGGGCGATTAATTCACCCCTCCACTTT
TRBV25-1	.	13	TRBJ1-1	TRBD1	CASRDRVHTEAFF	TGTGCCAGCAGAGACAGGGTGCACACTGAAGCTTTCTTT
TRBV9	.	18	TRBJ2-1	TRBD2	CASTGRAGGQSSYNEQFF	TGTGCCAGCACCGGCAGGGCGGGGGGCCAGAGCTCCTACAATGAGCAGTTCTTC
TRBV5-5	few	17	TRBJ1-6	.	CASTPQDLSSYNSPLHF	TGTGCCAGCACCCCCCAGGACTTAAGCTCCTATAATTCACCCCTCCACTTT
TRBV6-5	many	14	TRBJ1-1	.	CASTLGAENTEAFF	TGTGCCAGCACCCTGGGGGCGGAGAACACTGAAGCTTTCTTT
TRBV7-2	.	15	TRBJ2-7	TRBD1	CASSFGGQGYYEQYF	TGTGCCAGCAGCTTTGGGGGACAGGGCTACTACGAGCAGTACTTC
TRBV27	.	16	TRBJ1-3	.	CASSPLGGRGGNTIYF	TGTGCCAGCAGTCCGCTGGGGGGGCGAGGTGGAAACACCATATATTTT
TRBV24-1	.	17	TRBJ2-2	TRBD1	CATSDSRTGIGTGELFF	TGTGCCACCAGTGATTCCAGGACAGGAATCGGTACCGGGGAGCTGTTTTTT
TRBV28	.	16	TRBJ2-7	.	CASRPFRGRESYEQYF	TGTGCCAGCAGGCCCTTCCGCGGCAGGGAATCCTACGAGCAGTACTTC
TRBV19	.	17	TRBJ1-5	.	CASKEWQGLPEYQPQHF	TGTGCCAGCAAAGAATGGCAGGGGCTCCCAGAATATCAGCCCCAGCATTTT
TRBV27	.	14	TRBJ1-1	TRBD1	CASSQQGRVTEAFF	TGTGCCAGCAGCCAACAGGGGCGGGTCACTGAAGCTTTCTTT
TRBV23-1	.	15	TRBJ2-5	TRBD1	CASSQKDRGAETQYF	TGCGCCAGCAGTCAAAAGGACAGGGGAGCAGAGACCCAGTACTTC
TRBV6-5	.	12	TRBJ1-2	.	CASREGGGGYTF	TGTGCCAGCAGGGAGGGCGGGGGTGGCTACACCTTC
TRBV4-3	.	16	TRBJ1-1	.	CASSQDQQGMNTEAFF	TGCGCCAGCAGCCAAGATCAGCAGGGGATGAACACTGAAGCTTTCTTT
TRBV5-1	.	15	TRBJ1-4	.	CASSLGGLTNEKLFF	TGCGCCAGCAGCTTGGGCGGGTTAACTAATGAAAAACTGTTTTTT
TRBV28	once	16	TRBJ1-5	TRBD1	CASLSRGQGFNQPQHF	TGTGCCAGCCTATCCCGGGGACAGGGGTTTAATCAGCCCCAGCATTTT
TRBV27	.	16	TRBJ1-4	.	CASSPSWAGASEKLFF	TGTGCCAGCAGTCCCAGCTGGGCAGGGGCTTCTGAAAAACTGTTTTTT
TRBV6-5	.	15	TRBJ1-5	.	CASSSPGGGNQPQHF	TGTGCCAGCAGTTCCCCGGGGGGGGGCAATCAGCCCCAGCATTTT
TRBV12-3/TRBV12-4	.	13	TRBJ1-6	.	CASSLPGSSPLHF	TGTGCCAGCAGTTTACCGGGGTCTTCACCCCTCCACTTT
TRBV7-9	.	14	TRBJ2-3	.	CASSPAGGVDTQYF	TGTGCCAGCAGCCCAGCCGGCGGGGTTGATACGCAGTATTTT
TRBV5-1	.	15	TRBJ1-1	TRBD1	CASSLAGGRNTEAFF	TGCGCCAGCAGTCTCGCAGGGGGGAGGAACACTGAAGCTTTCTTT